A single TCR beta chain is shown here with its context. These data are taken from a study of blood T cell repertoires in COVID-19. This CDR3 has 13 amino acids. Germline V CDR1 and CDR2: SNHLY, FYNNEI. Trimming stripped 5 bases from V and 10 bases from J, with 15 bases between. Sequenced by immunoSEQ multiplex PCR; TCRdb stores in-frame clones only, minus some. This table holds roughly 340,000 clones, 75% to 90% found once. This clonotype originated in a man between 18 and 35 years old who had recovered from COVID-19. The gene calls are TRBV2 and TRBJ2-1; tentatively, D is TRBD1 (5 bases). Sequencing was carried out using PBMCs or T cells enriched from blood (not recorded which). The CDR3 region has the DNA TGTGCCAGCAGTCCAGGGTTTCTAAGCGAGCAGTTCTTC. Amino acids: CASSPGFLSEQFF.